This TCR beta chain came from a study of T cells expressing NK-cell markers. TCRdb reprocessed the 5' RACE reads and reports one entry per CDR3 protein, with no DNA. This table holds over 150,000 distinct CDR3 sequences. From germline, CDR1 is SQVTM and CDR2 ANQGSEA. The CDR3 has 14 amino acids. The genes are TRBV29-1 and TRBJ2-1; lacking DNA, the TRBD1 call made by TCRdb goes unchecked. The sequencing sample was made of blood T cells: a sorted CD56 or NKG2C T cell subset, CD4+ or CD8+ T cells, or bulk PBMC T cells (not recorded which). The clonotype originates from a woman aged 45-60 years in good health. CDR3 residues: CSVQRATAHNEQFF.